This is a list of T cell receptor beta chains from one sample in a study of T cell responses to AZD1222 COVID-19 vaccine. Profiled with immunoSEQ multiplex PCR; TCRdb holds only in-frame clones, not every one. The table lists around 69,000 clones, approximately 90% of them singletons. The specimen was peripheral blood, collected on day 0 of AZD1222 vaccination. These TCRs come from an adult in good health. Each CDR3 is given with its conserved first and last residue. D genes are given only for firm matches. Clone size is stated in some rows and not others, as once, few, many or a class when expanded.

V: TRBV5-4; J: TRBJ1-2; size: .; D: TRBD1; DNA: TGTGCCAGCAGCTTGCAGGGGGGGACCTATGGCTACACCTTC; CDR3: CASSLQGGTYGYTF
V: TRBV2; J: TRBJ1-2; size: .; D: .; DNA: TGTGCCAGCAGTGAATTTCAGGGAGGTGGCTACACCTTC; CDR3: CASSEFQGGGYTF
V: TRBV28; J: TRBJ2-7; size: .; D: TRBD2; DNA: TGTGCCAGCAGTTTGGGGACTAGCGGGGCCTACGAGCAGTACTTC; CDR3: CASSLGTSGAYEQYF
V: TRBV5-1; J: TRBJ1-4; size: once; D: .; DNA: TGCGCCAGCGCAATTGCTGGGACGACAAGGAGTGAAAAACTGTTTTTT; CDR3: CASAIAGTTRSEKLFF
V: TRBV5-1; J: TRBJ1-6; size: .; D: TRBD1; DNA: TGCGCCAGCAGCGCCGGACAGGGGGTTCAGTCACCCCTCCACTTT; CDR3: CASSAGQGVQSPLHF
V: TRBV5-4; J: TRBJ2-5; size: .; D: TRBD2; DNA: TGTGCCAGCAGCTCAGTAGCGGGAGTTGAGACCCAGTACTTC; CDR3: CASSSVAGVETQYF
V: TRBV11-2; J: TRBJ1-1; size: .; D: .; DNA: TGTGCCAGCAGCTTCAGGGACACTGAAGCTTTCTTT; CDR3: CASSFRDTEAFF
V: TRBV19; J: TRBJ1-5; size: .; D: .; DNA: TGTGCCAGTAGTATAGGGAGGAGTCGGGGGCAGCCCCAGCATTTT; CDR3: CASSIGRSRGQPQHF
V: TRBV18; J: TRBJ1-4; size: .; D: .; DNA: TGTGCCAGCTCACCAGGGGATGAAAAACTGTTTTTT; CDR3: CASSPGDEKLFF
V: TRBV24-1; J: TRBJ1-1; size: .; D: TRBD1; DNA: TGTGCCACCAGGGGACAGGGCCGAGACACTGAAGCTTTCTTT; CDR3: CATRGQGRDTEAFF
V: TRBV13; J: TRBJ2-5; size: few; D: TRBD2; DNA: TGTGCCAGCAGCCCCTCCGGGAGCGGGGGTCAAGAGACCCAGTACTTC; CDR3: CASSPSGSGGQETQYF
V: TRBV28; J: TRBJ1-2; size: once; D: .; DNA: TGTGCCAGCAGCAAGAAAGGCTATGGCTACACCTTC; CDR3: CASSKKGYGYTF
V: TRBV6-4; J: TRBJ2-1; size: .; D: TRBD2; DNA: TGTGCCAGCAGTGACTCCGGGCTAGCGGGACGGGAGCAGTTCTTC; CDR3: CASSDSGLAGREQFF
V: TRBV10-3; J: TRBJ2-3; size: .; D: TRBD2; DNA: TGTGCCATCAGAGCAGCGGGGGCCACAGATACGCAGTATTTT; CDR3: CAIRAAGATDTQYF
V: TRBV5-1; J: TRBJ1-1; size: .; D: .; DNA: TGCGCCAGCAGCCGGCCACCAATGAACACTGAAGCTTTCTTT; CDR3: CASSRPPMNTEAFF
V: TRBV7-9; J: TRBJ2-1; size: .; D: TRBD1; DNA: TGTGCCAGCAGTTACGGACAGGGGGACTCTAATGAGCAGTTCTTC; CDR3: CASSYGQGDSNEQFF
V: TRBV3-1/TRBV3-2; J: TRBJ1-1; size: .; D: .; DNA: TGTGCCAGCAGCCAAGAAGGAAATCCTAGCGAAGCTTTCTTT; CDR3: CASSQEGNPSEAFF
V: TRBV10-2; J: TRBJ1-2; size: once; D: .; DNA: TGCGCCAGCAGTGAGTCTAGGGCAGTGAACTATGGCTACACCTTC; CDR3: CASSESRAVNYGYTF
V: TRBV19; J: TRBJ1-2; size: once; D: .; DNA: TGTGCCAGTAGTAGGGACCGTGGCTATGGCTACACCTTC; CDR3: CASSRDRGYGYTF
V: TRBV11-2; J: TRBJ2-3; size: once; D: TRBD2; DNA: TGTGCCAGCAGCCCCGACGCTAGCGGGACCGACACAGATACGCAGTATTTT; CDR3: CASSPDASGTDTDTQYF
V: TRBV14; J: TRBJ1-2; size: once; D: .; DNA: TGTGCCAGCAGCCAAGTCGACAGCGCTATTGGCTACACCTTC; CDR3: CASSQVDSAIGYTF
V: TRBV5-4; J: TRBJ2-1; size: .; D: TRBD2; DNA: TGTGCCAGCAGCTTGCTTATCGCAGCGGGGGACAATGAGCAGTTCTTC; CDR3: CASSLLIAAGDNEQFF
V: TRBV2; J: TRBJ2-5; size: .; D: .; DNA: TGTGCCAGCAGTAAACAGGGTAATAATAGAGAGACCCAGTACTTC; CDR3: CASSKQGNNRETQYF
V: TRBV12-5; J: TRBJ1-5; size: .; D: .; DNA: TGTGCTAGTGGTCTCCGGACTAACAATCAGCCCCAGCATTTT; CDR3: CASGLRTNNQPQHF
V: TRBV11-2; J: TRBJ1-2; size: .; D: .; DNA: TGTGCCAGCAGCCCGTCCCGGGACGGCTATGGCTACACCTTC; CDR3: CASSPSRDGYGYTF
V: TRBV18; J: TRBJ1-3; size: .; D: .; DNA: TGTGCCAGCTCAGCAGAGGGGTCCTCTGGAAACACCATATATTTT; CDR3: CASSAEGSSGNTIYF
V: TRBV5-1; J: TRBJ1-1; size: .; D: .; DNA: TGCGCCAGCAGCCCGGACGGGGCTTGGAGAACTGAAGCTTTCTTT; CDR3: CASSPDGAWRTEAFF
V: TRBV4-2; J: TRBJ2-1; size: .; D: TRBD2; DNA: TGTGCCAGCAGCCAATCTATTCTAGCGGGGGGGACGAATGAGCAGTTCTTC; CDR3: CASSQSILAGGTNEQFF
V: TRBV20-1; J: TRBJ2-1; size: .; D: TRBD2; DNA: TGCAGTGCTAGTCCGCTAGCGGAACACAATGAGCAGTTCTTC; CDR3: CSASPLAEHNEQFF